Below, 19 T cell receptor beta chains from the same sample are listed, as sequenced in a study of T cell changes during pregnancy in multiple sclerosis. TCRdb's copy holds only in-frame clones and misses some; the assay was immunoSEQ multiplex PCR. The sample shows under 130,000 clones, about 90% of them seen only once. The starting material was peripheral blood, obtained after pregnancy. The receptors stem from a female donor with multiple sclerosis, enrolled in a pregnancy study.

The rearrangement links TRBV5-1 to TRBJ2-1; D may be TRBD2 (5 bases). Germline-derived CDR1 and CDR2 are SGHRS and YFSETQ. Trimming took 4 bases from V and 6 from J, leaving 17 bases between them. The CDR3 contains 15 residues. CDR3 region: CASSLGNPGGNEQFF. DNA for the CDR3: TGCGCCAGCAGCCTTGGGAACCCCGGAGGCAATGAGCAGTTCTTC.

This clone was seen only once. The V gene is TRBV19, the J gene TRBJ1-2, with TRBD1 identical over 8 bases. Germline trimming cut 5 bases from V and 8 bases from J; bases unmatched to any gene: 13. The CDR3 is 15 amino acids. Germline V gene data show CDR1 as LNHDA and CDR2 as SQIVND (reference sequence). The CDR3 DNA follows: TGTGCCAGTAGTCCGAGGACAGGGAACGTTAAAGGCTACACCTTC. Amino acid sequence: CASSPRTGNVKGYTF.

The J gene is TRBJ1-2, the V gene TRBV4-1; D gene uncertain. This CDR3 region has 15 residues. The V end was cut by 0 bases, the J end by 7 bases, with 15 bases between. Germline assignment: CDR1 MGHRA and CDR2 YSYEKL. Here the CDR3 DNA reads TGCGCCAGCAGCCAAGATGAGGGTTTCTCTGGTGGCTACACCTTC. Protein product: CASSQDEGFSGGYTF.

J is TRBJ2-7 and V is TRBV27; 7 bases line up with TRBD1. CDR1 MNHEY and CDR2 SMNVEV come from the germline V gene (reference sequence). The V gene end was trimmed by 5 bases and the J gene end by 7 bases; junction bases not matched to a gene: 5. The CDR3 is 12 residues long. The CDR3 nucleotides read TGTGCCAGCAGTCTGGACAGGCTTGAGCAGTACTTC. This codes for CASSLDRLEQYF.

The V gene is TRBV29-1, the J gene TRBJ1-3, with D possibly TRBD1 on 5 matching bases. Between the trimmed V and J ends, which lost 4 bases and 0 bases, there was a span of 13 bases. The CDR3 has 15 residues. The germline V gene encodes CDR1 SQVTM and CDR2 ANQGSEA. The CDR3 is CSVAPTGISGNTIYF. The CDR3 nucleotides are TGCAGCGTTGCCCCTACAGGAATCTCTGGAAACACCATATATTTT. The variable domain in full, completed from reference TRBV29-1 and TRBJ1-3, reads SAVISQKPSRDICQRGTSLTIQCQVDSQVTMMFWYRQQPGQSLTLIATANQGSEATYESGFVIDKFPISRPNLTFSTLTVSNMSPEDSSIYLCSVAPTGISGNTIYFGEGSWLTVV.

This clone is a singleton in its sample. This sequence joins TRBV5-4 and TRBJ2-2; D is possibly TRBD1 (6 bases). Per germline, CDR1 SGHNT and CDR2 YYREEE (reference sequence). The CDR3 loop spans 16 amino acids. V lost 0 bases, J lost 0 bases, and 9 bases lay in between. CDR3 DNA sequence: TGTGCCAGCAGCTTGGAAGGGACACCGAACACCGGGGAGCTGTTTTTT. This sequence encodes CASSLEGTPNTGELFF.

Worth noting for this clone: One end of the junction varies from germline; a read error may be responsible. This chain connects TRBV2 to TRBJ2-3; 8 bases line up with TRBD2. The length of the CDR3 is 11 residues. CDR1 is SNHLY, CDR2 FYNNEI, per germline. The CDR3 region is CASREAGGTQF. As DNA, the CDR3 is TGTGCCAGCAGAGAGGCGGGAGGAACACAATTT.

The V and J genes are TRBV11-2 and TRBJ2-3; D is perhaps TRBD2 (7 bases). Trimming removed 3 bases from V and 0 bases from J, with 10 bases in between. CDR1 SGHAT and CDR2 FQNNGV come from the germline V gene. The CDR3 totals 15 residues. For the CDR3, the DNA is TGTGCCAGCAGCTTGGCGGGGGCCAGCACAGATACGCAGTATTTT. This encodes CASSLAGASTDTQYF. Full variable domain (missing parts from reference TRBV11-2 and TRBJ2-3): EAGVAQSPRYKIIEKRQSVAFWCNPISGHATLYWYQQILGQGPKLLIQFQNNGVVDDSQLPKDRFSAERLKGVDSTLKIQPAKLEDSAVYLCASSLAGASTDTQYFGPGTRLTVL.

This chain connects TRBV7-7 to TRBJ2-3; 10 nucleotides match TRBD2. CDR1 is SSHAT and CDR2 is FNYEAQ in the germline V gene (reference sequence). The CDR3 has 16 residues. The junction had 6 bases not matched to a gene; V was cut back by 5 bases and J by 1 base. The CDR3 loop is CASSPSTSGGTDTQYF. For the CDR3, the DNA is TGTGCCAGCAGCCCAAGTACTAGCGGGGGCACAGATACGCAGTATTTT. Drawing the rest from reference TRBV7-7 and TRBJ2-3, the complete variable domain is GAGVSQSPRYKVTKRGQDVTLRCDPISSHATLYWYQQALGQGPEFLTYFNYEAQPDKSGLPSDRFSAERPEGSISTLTIQRTEQRDSAMYRCASSPSTSGGTDTQYFGPGTRLTVL.

The chain couples TRBV2 to TRBJ2-7; 10 bases line up with TRBD2. The CDR3 contains 15 residues. V shed 4 bases, J shed 0 bases, and the junction held 3 bases outside the gene matches. CDR1 is SNHLY and CDR2 is FYNNEI in the germline V gene. The CDR3 here is CASSARLAGSYEQYF. The CDR3 DNA follows: TGTGCCAGCAGTGCCCGACTAGCGGGCTCCTACGAGCAGTACTTC.

This sequence joins TRBV5-5 and TRBJ2-5, with 8 bases that match TRBD1. Germline V gene data show CDR1 as SGHKS and CDR2 as YYEKEE (reference sequence). This CDR3 comprises 13 residues. The J segment lost 4 bases and the V segment lost 5 bases, leaving 4 bases of the junction unmatched. The CDR3 protein is CASRLTGGETQYF. CDR3 nucleotide sequence: TGTGCCAGCAGGCTCACAGGGGGAGAGACCCAGTACTTC.

This chain uses TRBV2 with TRBJ1-6, with D tentatively TRBD1 (5 bases). V was trimmed by 5 bases and J by 5 bases, leaving 22 bases between them. Per germline, CDR1 SNHLY and CDR2 FYNNEI. The CDR3 is made up of 18 amino acids. CDR3 loop: CASSLDRQTRSHNSPLHF. Written as DNA, the CDR3 is TGTGCCAGCAGTCTTGATAGACAGACTCGAAGCCATAATTCACCCCTCCACTTT. Complete variable domain (other parts from reference TRBV2 and TRBJ1-6): EPEVTQTPSHQVTQMGQEVILRCVPISNHLYFYWYRQILGQKVEFLVSFYNNEISEKSEIFDDQFSVERPDGSNFTLKIRSTKLEDSAMYFCASSLDRQTRSHNSPLHFGNGTRLTVT.

This clone was counted once. Written as DNA, the CDR3 is TGTGCCAGCAGCGTAGAGGGGACTAGCTTTCACGAGCAGTACTTC. Its translation is CASSVEGTSFHEQYF. The chain employs TRBV9 and TRBJ2-7; 9 bases agree with TRBD2. The CDR3 has 15 residues. V shed 0 bases, J shed 5 bases, and the junction held 6 bases outside the gene matches. From germline, CDR1 is SGDLS and CDR2 YYNGEE.

The chain couples TRBV6-5 to TRBJ1-5; 7 positions agree with TRBD1. Germline CDR1 MNHEY, CDR2 SVGAGI. The CDR3 spans 15 residues. The V gene end was trimmed by 6 bases and the J gene end by 0 bases; junction bases not matched to a gene: 5. In DNA, the CDR3 is TGTGCCAGCAGAGTGGACAGGTTTAGCAATCAGCCCCAGCATTTT. Its protein is CASRVDRFSNQPQHF.

This sequence joins TRBV5-1 and TRBJ2-7; possibly TRBD2 for D (6 bases). The CDR3 loop spans 16 amino acids. Looked up from germline, CDR1 is SGHRS and CDR2 is YFSETQ. The V and J ends lost 2 bases and 0 bases respectively, with 15 bases between them. The CDR3 loop is CASSLKTSLNSYEQYF. The CDR3 nucleotides read TGCGCCAGCAGCTTAAAGACTAGTTTAAACTCCTACGAGCAGTACTTC. Full variable domain (rest looked up from reference TRBV5-1 and TRBJ2-7): KAGVTQTPRYLIKTRGQQVTLSCSPISGHRSVSWYQQTPGQGLQFLFEYFSETQRNKGNFPGRFSGRQFSNSRSEMNVSTLELGDSALYLCASSLKTSLNSYEQYFGPGTRLTVT.

This chain links TRBV19 with TRBJ2-7; TRBD1 aligns across 7 bases. Trimming removed 4 bases from V and 3 bases from J; junction bases left unmatched: 3. The CDR3 length is 13 residues. Germline V gene data show CDR1 as LNHDA and CDR2 as SQIVND (reference sequence). CDR3 sequence: CASSTRQGYEQYF. In DNA, the CDR3 is TGTGCCAGTAGTACCCGACAGGGCTACGAGCAGTACTTC.

V gene TRBV21-1 combines with J gene TRBJ2-1; the D segment call TRBD2 is taken from the table without a DNA check. TRBV21-1 is described as a pseudogene. This CDR3 is 17 amino acids long. This CDR3 is CASSKIVRGLPYNEQFF. The CDR3 coding sequence is TGTGCCAGCAGCAAGATCGTTAGGGGACTACCATACAATGAGCAGTTCTTC.

V gene TRBV19 combines with J gene TRBJ1-4; D is possibly TRBD1 (5 bases). Deletions cut 4 bases from V and 6 bases from J, with 21 bases between. This CDR3 has 17 residues. Germline V lookup: CDR1 LNHDA, CDR2 SQIVND (reference sequence). The CDR3 nucleotides read TGTGCCAGTAGTACCATGGGTCAGGGATTGATGGATGAAAAACTGTTTTTT. The encoded protein is CASSTMGQGLMDEKLFF.

This chain links TRBV9 with TRBJ1-5; TRBD1 is a possible D gene (5 bases). The CDR3 is 14 residues long. In germline, CDR1 is SGDLS, CDR2 YYNGEE. Between the trimmed V and J ends, which lost 0 bases and 3 bases, there was a span of 7 bases. CDR3 coding DNA: TGTGCCAGCAGCGTAGCAGGGCACAATCAGCCCCAGCATTTT. Protein sequence: CASSVAGHNQPQHF.